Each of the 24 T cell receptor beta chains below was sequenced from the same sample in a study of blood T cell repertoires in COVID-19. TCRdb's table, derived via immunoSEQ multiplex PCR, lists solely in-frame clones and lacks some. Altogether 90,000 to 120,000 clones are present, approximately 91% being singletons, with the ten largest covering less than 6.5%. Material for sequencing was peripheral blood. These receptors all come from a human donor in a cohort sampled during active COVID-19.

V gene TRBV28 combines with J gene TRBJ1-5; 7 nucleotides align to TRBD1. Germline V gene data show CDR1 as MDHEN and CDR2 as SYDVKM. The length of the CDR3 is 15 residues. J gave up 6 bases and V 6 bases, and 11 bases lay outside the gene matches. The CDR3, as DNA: TGTGCCAGCAGCCCAGACAGGGAGCGAGTTCAGCCCCAGCATTTT. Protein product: CASSPDRERVQPQHF.

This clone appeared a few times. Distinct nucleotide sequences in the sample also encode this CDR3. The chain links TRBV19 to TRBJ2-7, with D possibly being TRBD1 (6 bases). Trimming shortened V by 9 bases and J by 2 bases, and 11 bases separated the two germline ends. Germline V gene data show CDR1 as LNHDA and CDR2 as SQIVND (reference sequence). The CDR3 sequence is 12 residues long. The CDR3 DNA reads TGTGCCAGCGGGGACATTCCCTACGAGCAGTACTTC. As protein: CASGDIPYEQYF. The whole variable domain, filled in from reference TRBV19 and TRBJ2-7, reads DGGITQSPKYLFRKEGQNVTLSCEQNLNHDAMYWYRQDPGQGLRLIYYSQIVNDFQKGDIAEGYSVSREKKESFPLTVTSAQKNPTAFYLCASGDIPYEQYFGPGTRLTVT.

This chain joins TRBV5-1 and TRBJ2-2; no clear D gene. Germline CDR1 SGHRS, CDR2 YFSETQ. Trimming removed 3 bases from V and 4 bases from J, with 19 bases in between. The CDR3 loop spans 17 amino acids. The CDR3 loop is CASSSAIGYSGTGELFF. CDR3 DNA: TGCGCCAGCAGCTCTGCAATCGGGTACTCGGGCACCGGGGAGCTGTTTTTT.

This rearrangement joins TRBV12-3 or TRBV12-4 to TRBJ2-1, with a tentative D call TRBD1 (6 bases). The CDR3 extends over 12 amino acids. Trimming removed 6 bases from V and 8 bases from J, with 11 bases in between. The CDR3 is CASSPQGHEQFF. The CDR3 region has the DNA TGTGCCAGCAGCCCCCAGGGGCATGAGCAGTTCTTC.

Here the CDR3 reads CASSEALIRAGVDGYTF. The DNA for the CDR3 is TGTGCCAGCAGTGAAGCGCTGATTCGAGCAGGGGTTGATGGCTACACCTTC. The rearrangement joins TRBV6-1 to TRBJ1-2; D possibly corresponds to TRBD1 (6 bases). The CDR3 has 17 residues. CDR1 is MNHNS and CDR2 is SASEGT in the germline V gene. The germline V and J ends were trimmed by 0 bases and 6 bases, with 20 bases remaining between them.

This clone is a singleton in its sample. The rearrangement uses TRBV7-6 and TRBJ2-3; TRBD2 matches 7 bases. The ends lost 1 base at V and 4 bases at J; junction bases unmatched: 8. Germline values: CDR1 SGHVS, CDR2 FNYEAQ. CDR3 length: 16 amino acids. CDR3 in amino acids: CASSLGAGYRPDTQYF. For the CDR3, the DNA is TGTGCCAGCAGCTTAGGAGCGGGATATCGGCCAGATACGCAGTATTTT. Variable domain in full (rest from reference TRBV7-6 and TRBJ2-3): GAGVSQSPRYKVTKRGQDVALRCDPISGHVSLYWYRQALGQGPEFLTYFNYEAQQDKSGLPNDRFSAERPEGSISTLTIQRTEQRDSAMYRCASSLGAGYRPDTQYFGPGTRLTVL.

This CDR3 reads CASSTRRLAGGNRLVEQYF. CDR3 coding DNA: TGTGCCAGCAGCACTCGTCGGCTAGCGGGAGGGAACCGCCTAGTCGAGCAGTACTTC. This sequence joins TRBV28 and TRBJ2-7; 12 bases fit TRBD2. With V trimmed by 6 bases and J by 6 bases, 21 bases remained unmatched. This CDR3 has 19 residues. The germline gives CDR1 MDHEN, CDR2 SYDVKM.

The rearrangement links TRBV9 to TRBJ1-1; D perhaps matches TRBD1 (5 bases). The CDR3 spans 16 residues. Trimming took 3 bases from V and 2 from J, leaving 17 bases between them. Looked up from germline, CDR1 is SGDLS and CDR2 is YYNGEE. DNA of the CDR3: TGTGCCAGCAGCGAGGGGTGGGGCAGATATAACACTGAAGCTTTCTTT. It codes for CASSEGWGRYNTEAFF.

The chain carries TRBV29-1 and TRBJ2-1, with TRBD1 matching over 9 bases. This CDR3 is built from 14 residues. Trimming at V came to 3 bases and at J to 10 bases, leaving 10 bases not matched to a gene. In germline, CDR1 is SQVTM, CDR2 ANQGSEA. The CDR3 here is CSVDLPTGGQEQFF. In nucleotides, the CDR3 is TGCAGCGTTGACTTGCCTACAGGGGGCCAGGAGCAGTTCTTC.

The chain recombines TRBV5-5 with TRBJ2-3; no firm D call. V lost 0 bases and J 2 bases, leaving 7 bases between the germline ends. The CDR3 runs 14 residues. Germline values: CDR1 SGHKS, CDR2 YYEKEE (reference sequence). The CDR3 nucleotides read TGTGCCAGCAGCTTGGGGCCGCTCACAGATACGCAGTATTTT. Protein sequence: CASSLGPLTDTQYF. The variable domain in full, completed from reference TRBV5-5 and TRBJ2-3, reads DAGVTQSPTHLIKTRGQQVTLRCSPISGHKSVSWYQQVLGQGPQFIFQYYEKEERGRGNFPDRFSARQFPNYSSELNVNALLLGDSALYLCASSLGPLTDTQYFGPGTRLTVL.

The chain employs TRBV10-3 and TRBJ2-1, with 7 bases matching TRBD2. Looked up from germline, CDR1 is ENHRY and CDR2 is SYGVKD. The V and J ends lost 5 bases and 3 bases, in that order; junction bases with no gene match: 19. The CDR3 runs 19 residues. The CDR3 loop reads CAISTSEISGPQIYNEQFF. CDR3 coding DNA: TGTGCCATCAGTACATCGGAAATTAGCGGGCCACAGATCTACAATGAGCAGTTCTTC.

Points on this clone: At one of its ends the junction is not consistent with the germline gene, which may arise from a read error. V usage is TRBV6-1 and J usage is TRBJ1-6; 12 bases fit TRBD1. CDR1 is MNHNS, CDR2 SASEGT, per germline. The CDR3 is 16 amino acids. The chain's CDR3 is CASTEGTGGANSPLHF. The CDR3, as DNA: TGTGCCAGCACTGAAGGGACAGGGGGCGCGAATTCACCCCTCCACTTT.

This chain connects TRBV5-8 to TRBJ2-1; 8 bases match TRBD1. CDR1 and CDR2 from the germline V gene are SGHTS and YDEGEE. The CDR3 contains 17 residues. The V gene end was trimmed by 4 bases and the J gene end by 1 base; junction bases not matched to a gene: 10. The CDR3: CASSKRTGNPSYNEQFF. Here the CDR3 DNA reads TGTGCCAGCAGCAAACGGACAGGGAACCCGTCCTACAATGAGCAGTTCTTC.

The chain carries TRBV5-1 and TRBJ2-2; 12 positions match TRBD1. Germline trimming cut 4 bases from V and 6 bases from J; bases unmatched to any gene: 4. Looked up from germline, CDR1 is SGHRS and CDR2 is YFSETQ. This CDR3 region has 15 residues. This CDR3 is CASSQWDRGPGELFF. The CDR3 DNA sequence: TGCGCCAGCAGCCAATGGGACAGGGGGCCCGGGGAGCTGTTTTTT.

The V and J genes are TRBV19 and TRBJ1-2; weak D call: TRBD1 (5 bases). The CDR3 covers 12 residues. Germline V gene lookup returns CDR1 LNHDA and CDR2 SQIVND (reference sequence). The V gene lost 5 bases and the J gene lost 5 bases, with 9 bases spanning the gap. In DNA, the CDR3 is TGTGCCAGTAGTCCCGGGGGGTATGGCTACACCTTC. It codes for CASSPGGYGYTF.

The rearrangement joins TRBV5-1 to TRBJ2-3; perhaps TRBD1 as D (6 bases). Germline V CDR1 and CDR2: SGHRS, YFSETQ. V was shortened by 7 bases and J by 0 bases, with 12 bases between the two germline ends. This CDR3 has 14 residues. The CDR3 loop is CASGLRGSTDTQYF. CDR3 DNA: TGCGCCAGCGGCCTCAGGGGCAGCACAGATACGCAGTATTTT.

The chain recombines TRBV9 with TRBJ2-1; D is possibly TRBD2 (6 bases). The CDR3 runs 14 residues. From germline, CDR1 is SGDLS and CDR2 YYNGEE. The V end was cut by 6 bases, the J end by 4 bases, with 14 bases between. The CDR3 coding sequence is TGTGCCAGCACCCGGGAGTTGAGATACAATGAGCAGTTCTTC. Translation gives CASTRELRYNEQFF. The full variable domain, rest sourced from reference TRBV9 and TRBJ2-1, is DSGVTQTPKHLITATGQRVTLRCSPRSGDLSVYWYQQSLDQGLQFLIQYYNGEERAKGNILERFSAQQFPDLHSELNLSSLELGDSALYFCASTRELRYNEQFFGPGTRLTVL.

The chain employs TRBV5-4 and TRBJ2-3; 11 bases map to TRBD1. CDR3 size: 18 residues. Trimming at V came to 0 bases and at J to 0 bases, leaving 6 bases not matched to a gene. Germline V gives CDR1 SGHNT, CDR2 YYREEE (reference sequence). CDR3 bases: TGTGCCAGCAGCTTGGGGACAGGGGGCACCGCTAGCACAGATACGCAGTATTTT. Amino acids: CASSLGTGGTASTDTQYF.

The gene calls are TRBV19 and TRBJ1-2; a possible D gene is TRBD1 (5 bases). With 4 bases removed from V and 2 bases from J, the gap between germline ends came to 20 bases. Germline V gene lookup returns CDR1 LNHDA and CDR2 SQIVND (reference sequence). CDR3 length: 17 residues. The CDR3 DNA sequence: TGTGCCAGTAGTAGCGACCCCCTTCTGGGGCAGAACTATGGCTACACCTTC. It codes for CASSSDPLLGQNYGYTF.

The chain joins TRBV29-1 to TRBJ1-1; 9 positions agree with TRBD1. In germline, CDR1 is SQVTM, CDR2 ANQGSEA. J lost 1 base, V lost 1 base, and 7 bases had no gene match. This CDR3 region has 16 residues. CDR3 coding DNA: TGCAGCGTTGAAGTCCCGGGACAGGGACGGAACACTGAAGCTTTCTTT. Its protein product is CSVEVPGQGRNTEAFF.

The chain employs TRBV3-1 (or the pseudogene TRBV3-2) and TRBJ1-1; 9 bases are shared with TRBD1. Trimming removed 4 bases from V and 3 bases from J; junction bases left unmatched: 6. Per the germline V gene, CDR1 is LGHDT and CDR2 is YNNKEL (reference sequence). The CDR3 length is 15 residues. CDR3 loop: CASSRTGTGHTEAFF. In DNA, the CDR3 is TGTGCCAGCAGCCGCACCGGGACAGGGCACACTGAAGCTTTCTTT.

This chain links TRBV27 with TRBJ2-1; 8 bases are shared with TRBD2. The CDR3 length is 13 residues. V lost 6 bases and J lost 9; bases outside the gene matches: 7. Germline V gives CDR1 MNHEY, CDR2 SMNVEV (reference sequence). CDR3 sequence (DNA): TGTGCCAGCAGGCGGACTAGCTCGGGTGAGCAGTTCTTC. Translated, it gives CASRRTSSGEQFF.

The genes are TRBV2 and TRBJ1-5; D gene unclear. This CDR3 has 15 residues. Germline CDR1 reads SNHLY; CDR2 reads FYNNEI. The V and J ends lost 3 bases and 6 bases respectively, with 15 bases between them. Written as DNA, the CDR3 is TGTGCCAGCAGTGAGGGGAGGAACAGTATTCAGCCCCAGCATTTT. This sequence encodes CASSEGRNSIQPQHF.

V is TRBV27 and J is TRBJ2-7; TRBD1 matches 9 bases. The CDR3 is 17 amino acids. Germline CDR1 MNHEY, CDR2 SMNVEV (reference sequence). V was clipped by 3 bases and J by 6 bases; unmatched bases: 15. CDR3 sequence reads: CASSFGFAGTGRSEQYF. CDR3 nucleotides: TGTGCCAGCAGTTTCGGGTTCGCGGGGACAGGGCGGAGCGAGCAGTACTTC.